Many counts were recorded for the clone carrying this TCR beta chain. Its antigen is unknown. CDR1 is LNHDA, CDR2 SQIVND, per germline (reference sequence). Trimming cost V 5 bases and J 0 bases, with 6 bases left between them. The CDR3 runs 13 residues. Lactation, pregnancy, other autoimmune disease or uncontrolled infection excluded patients. Preceding any ophthalmopathy symptoms, the blood sample dates from first hyperthyroidism diagnosis. The investigators amplified TCR beta CDR3 regions from RNA transcripts. Researchers ran a first-round RT-PCR on the TCR CDR3 using the HTBI primer set. One entry per CDR3 protein results from TCRdb running MiXCR on the multiplex PCR reads. Here the sample spans around 350,000 distinct CDR3 sequences, about a sixth being singletons. This record comes from a study of T cells in Graves' hyperthyroidism and ophthalmopathy. Study-level findings and limits: Blood held most thyroid clonotypes expanded above 0.001 frequency.

The sample consisted of blood. The sequence was collected from a woman aged 25 to 39 with Graves' hyperthyroidism that later progressed to Graves' ophthalmopathy. The chain has TRBV19 and TRBJ2-3; D is uncertain. The CDR3, as DNA: TGTGCCAGTAGTGAGGACAGCACAGATACGCAGTATTTT. Amino acid sequence: CASSEDSTDTQYF.